The present T cell receptor beta chain was sequenced within a study of radiotherapy plus CTLA-4 blockade in lung cancer. The V end lost 10 bases, the J end lost 5 bases, and 14 bases lay between the germline ends. CDR1 is SGHAT, CDR2 FQNNGV, per germline. The CDR3 loop spans 13 amino acids. Assay: immunoSEQ multiplex PCR; the TCRdb copy retains only in-frame clones and omits some. The sample consists of around 14,000 clones, roughly 70% of them appearing once. Sequenced here: peripheral blood, sampled from a patient treated with radiotherapy plus ipilimumab. The chain carries TRBV11-2 and TRBJ1-4; the D is unclear. This sequence originates from a human donor with non-small cell lung cancer whose response to radiotherapy plus ipilimumab could not be evaluated. The CDR3 region has the DNA TGTGCCACCAGTAGAGGGAACAATGAAAAACTGTTTTTT. It is translated as CATSRGNNEKLFF.